This entry lists 26 T cell receptor beta chains sequenced from one sample in a study of technical replicates of blood from several donors. Sequencing used immunoSEQ multiplex PCR; TCRdb keeps in-frame clones, though not all of them. The table records roughly 87,000 clones, about 94% of them present only once. Material for sequencing was T cells isolated from PBMCs. These receptors came from a human donor in good health.

CDR3 nucleotide sequence: TGTGCCAGCAGTTACTCTCCCACGCGCGGCTATGGCTACACCTTC. It yields the protein CASSYSPTRGYGYTF. The chain employs TRBV6-5 and TRBJ1-2; D is ambiguous. The CDR3 is 15 residues long. Germline assignment: CDR1 MNHEY and CDR2 SVGAGI. The V end was cut by 0 bases, the J end by 4 bases, with 12 bases between.

The rearrangement joins TRBV7-9 to TRBJ2-1, with D perhaps TRBD1 (6 bases). Trimming took 3 bases from V and 4 from J, leaving 13 bases between them. The CDR3 is 15 amino acids. Germline lookup yields CDR1 SEHNR and CDR2 FQNEAQ (reference sequence). The chain's CDR3 is CASSFPGQGYNEQFF. DNA of the CDR3: TGTGCCAGCAGCTTCCCGGGACAAGGATACAATGAGCAGTTCTTC.

The chain combines TRBV9 with TRBJ1-5, with 9 bases aligning to TRBD1. CDR1 and CDR2 (germline): SGDLS, YYNGEE. V trimming: 1 base; J trimming: 5 bases; junction bases outside the gene matches: 4. CDR3 size: 15 residues. CDR3 sequence: CASSVSTGGHQPQHF. As DNA, the CDR3 is TGTGCCAGCAGCGTATCGACAGGGGGTCATCAGCCCCAGCATTTT.

The genes are TRBV27 and TRBJ2-7, with TRBD1 matching 8 bases. Per germline, CDR1 MNHEY and CDR2 SMNVEV (reference sequence). This CDR3 contains 14 residues. The ends lost 6 bases at V and 2 bases at J; junction bases unmatched: 6. The DNA for the CDR3 is TGTGCCAGCAGACCGGACAGGGTCACCTACGAGCAGTACTTC. Amino acids: CASRPDRVTYEQYF.

This clone appeared once. The chain is built from TRBV5-1 and TRBJ2-6; perhaps TRBD1 as D (6 bases). V dropped 4 bases and J dropped 3 bases, with 14 bases sitting between them. CDR3 size: 16 residues. Looked up from germline, CDR1 is SGHRS and CDR2 is YFSETQ. In DNA, the CDR3 is TGCGCCAGCAGCAGTACAGGGTTAGGTGGGGCCAACGTCCTGACTTTC. This translates into CASSSTGLGGANVLTF.

The rearrangement joins TRBV6-1 to TRBJ1-1, with 8 positions matching TRBD1. The V gene's germline CDR1 is MNHNS and CDR2 SASEGT. The CDR3 loop spans 13 amino acids. Trimming removed 7 bases from V and 4 bases from J; junction bases left unmatched: 5. The CDR3 nucleotides read TGTGCCAGCAACGGACAGGGTTTCACTGAAGCTTTCTTT. It codes for CASNGQGFTEAFF.

The V gene is TRBV9, the J gene TRBJ1-2; D unclear. Trimming shortened V by 0 bases and J by 4 bases, and 13 bases separated the two germline ends. This CDR3 comprises 15 residues. In germline, CDR1 is SGDLS, CDR2 YYNGEE. CDR3 in DNA: TGTGCCAGCAGCGTAGGAGGGTGGAAGGGCTATGGCTACACCTTC. Amino acid sequence: CASSVGGWKGYGYTF.

This clone was seen just once. This chain connects TRBV9 to TRBJ2-3; 8 positions match TRBD2. The CDR3 contains 15 residues. The V gene's germline CDR1 is SGDLS and CDR2 YYNGEE. J gave up 1 base and V 6 bases, and 7 bases lay outside the gene matches. The DNA for the CDR3 is TGTGCCAGCAACCGGGGGGGGCATGGCACAGATACGCAGTATTTT. Translation gives CASNRGGHGTDTQYF.

The chain carries TRBV27 and TRBJ2-7; D call uncertain. The V gene lost 1 base and the J gene lost 0 bases, with 10 bases spanning the gap. The CDR3 covers 15 residues. Germline V gene sequence: CDR1 MNHEY, CDR2 SMNVEV (reference sequence). CDR3 sequence reads: CASSLWAASSYEQYF. In DNA form, the CDR3 reads TGTGCCAGCAGTTTATGGGCAGCTTCCTCCTACGAGCAGTACTTC.

The chain carries TRBV11-1 and TRBJ2-6; D might be TRBD1 (5 bases). V was trimmed by 2 bases and J by 4 bases, leaving 9 bases between them. CDR3 length equals 15 residues. Germline CDR1 reads SGHAT; CDR2 reads FQDESV (reference sequence). Here the CDR3 DNA reads TGTGCCAGCAGCTTAACAGGTTTGGGGGCCAACGTCCTGACTTTC. This codes for CASSLTGLGANVLTF. The variable domain in full, with the rest retrieved from reference TRBV11-1 and TRBJ2-6, is EAEVAQSPRYKITEKSQAVAFWCDPISGHATLYWYRQILGQGPELLVQFQDESVVDDSQLPKDRFSAERLKGVDSTLKIQPAELGDSAMYLCASSLTGLGANVLTFGAGSRLTVL.

The V gene is TRBV18, the J gene TRBJ2-7; tentatively, D is TRBD1 (6 bases). The CDR3 covers 14 residues. Trimming took off 0 bases at V and 3 bases at J, with 9 bases between the two ends. CDR1 and CDR2 from the germline V gene are KGHSH and LQKENI. DNA for the CDR3: TGTGCCAGCTCACCACCGGGACACAGCTACGAGCAGTACTTC. This codes for CASSPPGHSYEQYF.

The J gene is TRBJ2-3, the V gene TRBV28; a possible D gene is TRBD1 (6 bases). CDR3 length: 15 residues. The V gene's germline CDR1 is MDHEN and CDR2 SYDVKM. Trimming took 5 bases from V and 6 from J, leaving 18 bases between them. The CDR3 nucleotides read TGTGCCAGCAGTCCAGGGGCCAGAGATGAGGATACGCAGTATTTT. Translation gives CASSPGARDEDTQYF.

The V and J genes are TRBV6-1 and TRBJ1-2; 8 bases match TRBD1. This CDR3 contains 15 residues. CDR1 MNHNS and CDR2 SASEGT come from the germline V gene. The V segment lost 1 base and the J segment 3 bases; nucleotides outside the gene matches: 4. CDR3 protein: CASSEGSGGYYGYTF. The DNA for the CDR3 is TGTGCCAGCAGTGAAGGTTCAGGGGGCTACTATGGCTACACCTTC.

This chain connects TRBV6-1 to TRBJ1-4; unclear D gene. The CDR3 consists of 16 residues. V was pared by 3 bases and J by 3 bases, with 14 bases between. Germline CDR1 and CDR2: MNHNS and SASEGT. The CDR3 DNA reads as TGTGCCAGCAGTGATGGTTGGACTGCAGCTAATGAAAAACTGTTTTTT. Translation gives CASSDGWTAANEKLFF.

The chain uses TRBV11-2 and TRBJ2-1, with 7 nucleotides matching TRBD2. Germline V lookup: CDR1 SGHAT, CDR2 FQNNGV. The CDR3 contains 17 residues. The J segment lost 0 bases and the V segment lost 1 base, leaving 6 bases of the junction unmatched. CDR3 DNA: TGTGCCAGCAGCTTAGTCGGTGCGGGGGTCTCCTACAATGAGCAGTTCTTC. Protein: CASSLVGAGVSYNEQFF.

The genes are TRBV2 and TRBJ1-6, with a possible D match to TRBD1 (5 bases). Germline-derived CDR1 and CDR2 are SNHLY and FYNNEI. This CDR3 has 13 amino acids. Trimming left V 4 bases short and J 10 bases short, with 11 bases between. DNA for the CDR3: TGTGCCAGCAGTGTCAGGGCCACCTCACCCCTCCACTTT. This gives the protein CASSVRATSPLHF.

The rearrangement joins TRBV7-9 to TRBJ2-6; D perhaps matches TRBD2 (5 bases). The V gene lost 8 bases and the J gene lost 3 bases, with 11 bases spanning the gap. The CDR3 extends over 14 amino acids. CDR1 and CDR2 from the germline V gene are SEHNR and FQNEAQ (reference sequence). Here the CDR3 DNA reads TGTGCCAGCCACCGGGGTGATGGGGCCAACGTCCTGACTTTC. Protein: CASHRGDGANVLTF. Looking up the rest from reference TRBV7-9 and TRBJ2-6 gives the full variable domain: DTGVSQNPRHKITKRGQNVTFRCDPISEHNRLYWYRQTLGQGPEFLTYFQNEAQLEKSRLLSDRFSAERPKGSFSTLEIQRTEQGDSAMYLCASHRGDGANVLTFGAGSRLTVL.

The J gene is TRBJ2-5, the V gene TRBV9, with D uncertain. V shed 0 bases and J shed 5 bases, with 11 bases lying between them. The CDR3 length is 14 residues. The germline V gene has CDR1 SGDLS and CDR2 YYNGEE. CDR3 amino acids: CASSVGLVVETQYF. The CDR3 DNA is TGTGCCAGCAGCGTAGGACTGGTTGTCGAGACCCAGTACTTC.

The chain employs TRBV7-9 and TRBJ2-3, with TRBD2 matching over 11 bases. Germline V lookup: CDR1 SEHNR, CDR2 FQNEAQ (reference sequence). The V segment lost 5 bases and the J segment 9 bases; nucleotides outside the gene matches: 10. This CDR3 comprises 15 residues. This CDR3 is CASSVSGTSGLTQYF. CDR3 coding DNA: TGTGCCAGCAGCGTCTCCGGGACTAGCGGTCTAACGCAGTATTTT. Full variable domain (missing parts from reference TRBV7-9 and TRBJ2-3): DTGVSQNPRHKITKRGQNVTFRCDPISEHNRLYWYRQTLGQGPEFLTYFQNEAQLEKSRLLSDRFSAERPKGSFSTLEIQRTEQGDSAMYLCASSVSGTSGLTQYFGPGTRLTVL.

This chain connects TRBV9 to TRBJ1-3; D gene uncertain. The CDR3 totals 15 residues. Germline V gene lookup returns CDR1 SGDLS and CDR2 YYNGEE. V lost 5 bases to trimming and J lost 1 base, with 13 bases between them. In DNA form, the CDR3 reads TGTGCCAGCAGTCCCCGGGTTGGGTCTGGAAACACCATATATTTT. Translating it yields CASSPRVGSGNTIYF.

The chain recombines TRBV4-2 with TRBJ2-4, with D maybe TRBD2 (5 bases). Trimming stripped 1 base from V and 5 bases from J, with 18 bases between. The length of the CDR3 is 17 residues. Germline V gene data show CDR1 as LGHNA and CDR2 as YNFKEQ. The CDR3 reads CASSQVLLGEKQNIQYF. DNA of the CDR3: TGTGCCAGCAGCCAAGTACTCCTGGGAGAAAAACAAAACATTCAGTACTTC.

The rearrangement joins TRBV27 to TRBJ1-5, with 10 bases fitting TRBD1. The CDR3 consists of 20 residues. Per the germline V gene, CDR1 is MNHEY and CDR2 is SMNVEV (reference sequence). The V gene end was trimmed by 5 bases and the J gene end by 1 base; junction bases not matched to a gene: 17. The CDR3 sequence is CASSLRPGTGENLSNQPQHF. The CDR3 coding sequence is TGTGCCAGCAGTCTAAGACCCGGGACAGGGGAAAATTTAAGCAATCAGCCCCAGCATTTT.

The chain uses TRBV5-6 and TRBJ1-5, with D unclear. This CDR3 has 13 residues. With 5 bases removed from V and 4 bases from J, the gap between germline ends came to 10 bases. CDR1 SGHDT and CDR2 YYEEEE come from the germline V gene. CDR3 protein: CASSLGENQPQHF. DNA for the CDR3: TGTGCCAGCAGTCTCGGAGAAAATCAGCCCCAGCATTTT.

This clone was seen a single time. The rearrangement links TRBV10-1 to TRBJ2-7, with 7 bases matching TRBD1. V gave up 5 bases and J gave up 0 bases; unmatched junction bases: 7. Per germline, CDR1 WNHNN and CDR2 SYGVQD (reference sequence). The CDR3 spans 15 residues. The CDR3 sequence: CASSPGTVSSYEQYF. For the CDR3, the DNA is TGCGCCAGCAGTCCCGGGACAGTGAGCTCCTACGAGCAGTACTTC.

The chain couples TRBV7-2 to TRBJ1-2; D perhaps matches TRBD1 (5 bases). Between the trimmed V and J ends, which lost 4 bases and 7 bases, there was a span of 13 bases. The CDR3 covers 13 residues. The V gene's germline CDR1 is SGHTA and CDR2 FQGNSA. CDR3: CASSWGSNVGYTF. The CDR3 region has the DNA TGTGCCAGCAGCTGGGGCAGCAACGTTGGCTACACCTTC. The full variable domain, with the rest looked up from reference TRBV7-2 and TRBJ1-2, is GAGVSQSPSNKVTEKGKDVELRCDPISGHTALYWYRQSLGQGLEFLIYFQGNSAPDKSGLPSDRFSAERTGGSVSTLTIQRTQQEDSAVYLCASSWGSNVGYTFGSGTRLTVV.

The rearrangement joins TRBV30 to TRBJ1-5; D possibly corresponds to TRBD1 (6 bases). The germline V gene encodes CDR1 GTSNPN and CDR2 SVGIG (reference sequence). The CDR3 is 13 residues long. V was cut by 3 bases and J by 5 bases, with 11 bases left in between. CDR3 sequence: CAWSKGGYQPQHF. CDR3 sequence (DNA): TGTGCCTGGAGCAAAGGGGGTTATCAGCCCCAGCATTTT.